The next 10 T cell receptor delta chains were all read from a single sample in a study of γδ T cells in repeated Plasmodium falciparum infection (dated by TCRdb to about 2021). Libraries came from multiplex PCR. Sequencer: Illumina MiSeq. TCRdb processed the public reads again with the CATT caller, after which rows with matching DNA were combined. Across this sample there are 85,000 to 95,000 delta-chain clones, with 1.4% to 1.5% seen only once. The ten largest account for 9% of the sample. For bulk TCR repertoire analysis, Vgamma9/Vdelta2+ and Vdelta2-negative gammadelta T cell populations were flow-sorted out of peripheral blood mononuclear cells. Sequenced material: gamma-delta T cells from blood. Every receptor here comes from a pool of human donors (malaria-infected and uninfected, not separated).

Concerning this clone itself: A far larger clone is a single base away, which makes a read error likely. This same CDR3 is encoded by further DNA sequences in the sample. The V and J genes are TRDV2 and TRDJ3; 7 nucleotides match TRDD3. The J gene was not available in TCRdb and was assigned here by matching the DNA to germline segments. V lost 1 base and J lost 0; bases outside the gene matches: 11. The CDR3 loop spans 20 amino acids. Germline CDR1 and CDR2: GEAIGNYY and EKD. This CDR3 is CACDTAAGGSGSWDTRQMFF. CDR3 sequence (DNA): TGTGCCTGTGACACGGCGGCCGGGGGATCGGGCTCCTGGGACACCCGACAGATGTTTTTC.

This clone occurred a few times. The translation of this DNA and the TCRdb protein of a much larger clone differ at residue 7, probably owing to a read error; the protein shown here is translated from the DNA. The J gene is TRDJ1, the V gene TRDV1; D gene uncertain. The CDR3 is made up of 22 amino acids. Germline-derived CDR1 and CDR2 are TSWWSYY and QGS. With 3 bases removed from V and 0 bases from J, the gap between germline ends came to 32 bases. In DNA, the CDR3 is TGTGCTCTTGGGGAGGGAATTTCTACGAGTAGAGGGACCGTACCGTACACCGATAAACTCATCTTT. Its protein product is CALGEGISTSRGTVPYTDKLIF.

A word on this clone: The likely explanation is a read error, given a far larger clone one base away. Within the sample, other DNA sequences also encode this same CDR3. For the CDR3, the DNA is TGTGCTCTCGGGGGGCTGTTTTACGGTTCGTCGTCGTACACCGATAAACTCATCTTT. Its translation: CALGGLFYGSSSYTDKLIF. This chain joins TRDV1 and TRDJ1; D may be TRDD3 (5 bases). CDR3 length: 19 amino acids. The germline CDR1 and CDR2 sequences are TSWWSYY and QGS.

A word on this clone: TCRdb shows a much larger clone's protein in place of this DNA's translation, and the two differ at residue 9, likely through a read error; the protein shown is translated from the DNA. The rearrangement uses TRDV1 and TRDJ1; possible D gene TRDD3, 6 bases. The J gene was not available in TCRdb and was assigned here by matching the DNA to germline segments. The germline gives CDR1 TSWWSYY, CDR2 QGS. Trimming pared 0 bases from V and 0 bases from J, leaving 23 bases between. This CDR3 spans 20 amino acids. The DNA of the CDR3 is TGTGCTCTTGGGGAACTAGAGCCTCGGGGGACTACTCCGTACACCGATAAACTCATCTTT. It yields the protein CALGELEPRGTTPYTDKLIF.

The table lists this clone with many counts. V and J are TRDV1 and TRDJ1, with 9 bases lining up with TRDD3. Germline CDR1 and CDR2: TSWWSYY and QGS. Trimming at V came to 2 bases and at J to 8 bases, leaving 12 bases not matched to a gene. This CDR3 region has 16 residues. CDR3 bases: TGTGCTCTTGGGGAAGAATTTGGAGCTGGGGGATTCAAACTCATCTTT. This codes for CALGEEFGAGGFKLIF.

This clone was counted between two and nine times. The TCRdb protein comes from a much larger clone and disagrees with this DNA's translation at residue 3, likely due to a read error; the protein given here is derived from the DNA. This chain connects TRDV2 to TRDJ1; TRDD3 matches at 9 bases. Because TCRdb records no J gene, it was assigned here through a match of the DNA to germline. The CDR3 is made up of 16 amino acids. The germline CDR1 and CDR2 sequences are GEAIGNYY and EKD. CDR3 DNA: TGTGCCTGGGACAAACTGGGGGACCCGTACACCGATAAACTCATCTTT. As protein: CAWDKLGDPYTDKLIF.

At least ten counts were recorded for this clone. The protein that TCRdb holds for this DNA derives from a much larger clone and differs from the translated DNA at residue 5, which likely indicates a read error; the protein shown here is translated from the DNA. The rearrangement joins TRDV2 to TRDJ3; 9 bases match TRDD3. CDR1 is GEAIGNYY and CDR2 is EKD in the germline V gene. The CDR3 sequence is 18 residues long. V lost 3 bases, J lost 0 bases, and 5 bases stayed unmatched. This CDR3 reads CACDAVGGYSWDTRQMFF. CDR3 coding DNA: TGTGCCTGTGACGCCGTTGGGGGATACTCCTGGGACACCCGACAGATGTTTTTC.

At least ten counts were recorded for this clone. For the CDR3, the DNA is TGTGCTCTTGGGGAACCCAGTCGGGACACCGATAAACTCATCTTT. Its protein is CALGEPSRDTDKLIF. J is TRDJ1 and V is TRDV1; D call uncertain. Trimming pared 1 base from V and 0 bases from J, leaving 9 bases between. The CDR3 extends over 15 amino acids. CDR1 TSWWSYY and CDR2 QGS come from the germline V gene.

This clone was observed at least ten times. The chain recombines TRDV1 with TRDJ1; weak D call: TRDD3 (8 bases). CDR1 and CDR2 from the germline V gene are TSWWSYY and QGS. The CDR3 runs to 21 residues. V lost 2 bases, J lost 0 bases, and 28 bases lay in between. The CDR3 nucleotides are TGTGCTCTTGGGGAAGGGGATTCCTACTGGGGATACACTTCCTACACCGATAAACTCATCTTT. Encoded protein: CALGEGDSYWGYTSYTDKLIF.

This clone was counted at least ten times. The amino acid sequence in TCRdb belongs to a much larger clone and departs from this DNA's translation at residue 10, likely a sequencing read error; the sequence shown is translated from the DNA. The V gene is TRDV1, the J gene TRDJ1; the D gene is possibly TRDD3 (7 bases). CDR1 and CDR2 (germline): TSWWSYY, QGS. Trimming cost V 4 bases and J 2 bases, with 29 bases left between them. The CDR3 length is 20 residues. The CDR3 DNA is TGTGCTCTTGGGGGGTCCTTTTTCCTATTCATGGGGATAGTAACCGATAAACTCATCTTT. The encoded protein is CALGGSFFLFMGIVTDKLIF.